There are many counts of the clone carrying this T cell receptor beta chain. The antigen is not known. The germline V gene encodes CDR1 MNHNS and CDR2 SASEGT. This CDR3 spans 17 amino acids. J was trimmed by 3 bases and V by 0 bases; bases with no gene match: 9. The sample is drawn from a study of T and B cells in COVID-19 patients. Study details: Blood was sampled from COVID-19 patients who were either actively infected or recovered.

Blood genomic DNA input for TRB amplification was 250-500 ng. Multiplex PCR with BIOMED2 TRB-A/B primer pools amplified TRB rearrangements. One entry per CDR3 protein results from TCRdb running MiXCR on the multiplex PCR reads. This sample has roughly 25,000 distinct CDR3 sequences, with 32% found just once. Study-wide findings and caveats: There were more than 2,000 TCR clusters exclusive to the recovered cohort, a few dozen with low generation probability. Highly clonal in active COVID-19, TRB repertoires exceeded healthy-donor diversity and richness at recovery. Patients with COVID-19 reportedly showed strongly skewed T cell receptor beta variable and joining gene usage.

The TCR was taken from a human donor who had recovered from COVID-19. Sample: blood. This rearrangement joins TRBV6-1 to TRBJ2-3; 7 nucleotides agree with TRBD2. The CDR3 here is CASSEASLWRGTDTQYF. The CDR3 region has the DNA TGTGCCAGCAGTGAAGCGAGTCTGTGGCGGGGGACAGATACGCAGTATTTT.